The sequence of this T cell receptor beta chain was determined in a study of T cell responses to AZD1222 COVID-19 vaccine. Method: immunoSEQ multiplex PCR; TCRdb's copy keeps in-frame clones and lacks some. The sample comprises approximately 150,000 clones, approximately 89% of which are singletons, and roughly 1.5% rests with the top ten. As regards this clone: Its antigen is currently unknown.

The CDR3 spans 21 residues. Trimming removed 0 bases from V and 0 bases from J, with 26 bases in between. From germline, CDR1 is KGHSH and CDR2 LQKENI. General study results and limits: Spike-specific TCR breadth and depth both grew after two AZD1222 doses. The donor group comprised mostly white British people and more females; the analysis possibly underestimated clonal diversity. Nearly half of spike-specific TCRs reportedly target variant regions that are unmutated in the B.1.351 and B.1.1.7 variants. Just a handful of AZD1222 recipients tested seropositive at baseline.

The TCR comes from an adult who received the AZD1222 COVID-19 vaccine. The J gene is TRBJ1-1, the V gene TRBV18; D is uncertain. Source: peripheral blood, taken 28 days after the second AZD1222 dose. The CDR3 sequence: CASSPPFRGTRPRPMNTEAFF. The CDR3 bases are TGTGCCAGCTCACCACCGTTTCGGGGTACCCGACCGAGGCCTATGAACACTGAAGCTTTCTTT.